These 5 T cell receptor beta chains share one sample of origin, sequenced in a study of blood T cell repertoires in COVID-19. Sequencing was performed with immunoSEQ multiplex PCR; in TCRdb, only in-frame clones are kept and a portion is missing. The sample yields about 77,000 clones, approximately 88% seen once. The sequenced sample consisted of peripheral blood. These receptors were collected from a woman older than 75 with acute or convalescent COVID-19.

The genes are TRBV18 and TRBJ2-7; D call uncertain. The CDR3 is 14 amino acids. V was cut by 3 bases and J by 3 bases, with 12 bases left in between. The germline CDR1 and CDR2 sequences are KGHSH and LQKENI. CDR3 bases: TGTGCCAGCTCACCTCGGAGACTGGACTACGAGCAGTACTTC. This encodes CASSPRRLDYEQYF.

This chain joins TRBV4-2 and TRBJ2-7; perhaps TRBD2 as D (5 bases). The V end lost 1 base, the J end lost 0 bases, and 10 bases lay between the germline ends. Per the germline V gene, CDR1 is LGHNA and CDR2 is YNFKEQ. The CDR3 has 15 amino acids. CDR3 in DNA: TGTGCCAGCAGCCAAGGACGGGGTTACTCCTACGAGCAGTACTTC. Protein: CASSQGRGYSYEQYF.

A remark on this clone: The junction and the germline gene differ at one end; a read error may be behind it. The chain employs TRBV7-8 and TRBJ2-3; 12 bases are a match to TRBD2. CDR3 length equals 16 residues. Germline CDR1 and CDR2: SGHVS and FQNEAQ. CDR3 nucleotides: TGTGCCAGCAGCTTAGGTCGGACTAGCGGGGCTTCGAGTATAGATTTT. It is translated as CASSLGRTSGASSIDF.

This rearrangement joins TRBV19 to TRBJ2-7, with D maybe TRBD1 (5 bases). Trimming pared 3 bases from V and 2 bases from J, leaving 11 bases between. Germline CDR1 is LNHDA and CDR2 is SQIVND (reference sequence). This CDR3 comprises 14 residues. The CDR3 sequence is CASSISRQTYEQYF. CDR3 bases: TGTGCCAGTAGTATCTCGCGACAGACCTACGAGCAGTACTTC.

The chain joins TRBV7-2 to TRBJ2-3, with a tentative D call TRBD1 (6 bases). Germline CDR1 reads SGHTA; CDR2 reads FQGNSA. The ends were cut back, 6 bases at V and 0 bases at J, with 13 bases in the middle. This CDR3 has 15 residues. CDR3 sequence: CASRPVGASTDTQYF. The CDR3 DNA reads as TGTGCCAGCAGACCGGTGGGGGCTAGCACAGATACGCAGTATTTT.